This entry describes one T cell receptor (beta chain). Its antigen is still unknown. The V and J ends lost 6 bases and 1 base, in that order; junction bases with no gene match: 8. The CDR3 extends over 16 amino acids. Germline values: CDR1 SNHLY, CDR2 FYNNEI. Sequencing used immunoSEQ multiplex PCR; TCRdb keeps in-frame clones, though not all of them. This sample carries under 25,000 clones, approximately 83% of them seen once, and the ten largest clones take over 20%. The data originate from a study of OX40 agonist ivuxolimab in advanced cancers. Overall study context: Participants could have had prior anti-PD-1, anti-PD-L1 or anti-CTLA-4 therapy, and around 40% had some. Findings and caveats of the study: Partial responders at 0.1-3.0 mg/kg had among the lowest clonal expansion. The CD4+ and CD8+ T cells in the blood had expanded clonally by week 6 at 0.1 to 3.0 mg/kg.

Source: CD4+ or CD8+ T cells sorted from blood, taken in a trial of the OX40 agonist ivuxolimab. The source is an adult with an advanced solid tumor such as melanoma, head and neck, liver or kidney cancer. The V gene is TRBV2, the J gene TRBJ2-1; 8 nucleotides align to TRBD2. As DNA, the CDR3 is TGTGCCAGCAGCCGGACTAGCCCCAAGTCCTACAATGAGCAGTTCTTC. It specifies CASSRTSPKSYNEQFF.